Each of the 15 T cell receptor beta chains below was sequenced from the same sample in a study of glioma-infiltrating T cells. The iRepertoire nested amplicon-rescue multiplex PCR amplified TCR alpha and beta CDR3s from RNA. TCRdb recomputed calls from the multiplex PCR reads with MiXCR, one row per CDR3 protein. Of approximately 400,000 distinct CDR3 sequences listed, 41% are singletons. Sequencing was done on a sample of glioma tissue, nonneoplastic brain tissue, or PBMCs (not recorded which). The receptors originated from a human donor with low-grade glioma or glioblastoma, undergoing nonglioma brain surgery, or in good health (not recorded which).

There are many counts of this clonotype. The chain links TRBV15 to TRBJ2-5; D is ambiguous. The CDR3 loop spans 12 amino acids. Between the trimmed V and J ends, which lost 1 base and 5 bases, there was a span of 5 bases. Germline-derived CDR1 and CDR2 are LNHNV and YYDKDF (reference sequence). The CDR3 here is CATSRGYETQYF. The CDR3 bases are TGTGCCACCAGCAGAGGGTACGAGACCCAGTACTTC.

This chain connects TRBV2 to TRBJ1-6; possibly TRBD1 for D (6 bases). The CDR3 has 15 amino acids. CDR1 SNHLY and CDR2 FYNNEI come from the germline V gene. The V and J ends lost 7 bases and 6 bases respectively, with 16 bases between them. CDR3 nucleotide sequence: TGTGCCAGCACCGAGCTTGGGACAAGTAATTCACCCCTCCACTTT. It encodes CASTELGTSNSPLHF.

V gene TRBV19 combines with J gene TRBJ1-1; 10 positions agree with TRBD1. From germline, CDR1 is LNHDA and CDR2 SQIVND (reference sequence). V was pared by 3 bases and J by 5 bases, with 6 bases of the junction left unmatched. The CDR3 is 15 amino acids. The CDR3: CASSIWGTGDTEAFF. CDR3 DNA: TGTGCCAGTAGTATTTGGGGGACAGGGGATACTGAAGCTTTCTTT.

In this sample, this clonotype turned up once. Because the CDR3 is missing its conserved closing phenylalanine or tryptophan, this is likely a read error. The chain joins TRBV24-1 to TRBJ1-1; possibly TRBD1 for D (6 bases). Trimming took off 9 bases at V and 4 bases at J, with 14 bases between the two ends. Per the germline V gene, CDR1 is KGHDR and CDR2 is SFDVKD. The length of the CDR3 is 13 residues. CDR3: CATSTGGFTEAFL. CDR3 nucleotide sequence: TGTGCCACCTCAACGGGGGGCTTCACTGAAGCTTTCTTG.

This clonotype has just a few counts. The rearrangement links TRBV7-9 to TRBJ2-7; 7 bases align to TRBD2. J gave up 0 bases and V 0 bases, and 5 bases lay outside the gene matches. The length of the CDR3 is 16 residues. CDR1 is SEHNR and CDR2 is FQNEAQ in the germline V gene (reference sequence). CDR3 coding DNA: TGTGCCAGCAGCTTAGCGGGAGGGCGGTTCTCCTACGAGCAGTACTTC. It codes for CASSLAGGRFSYEQYF.

This clonotype was counted at least ten times. V is TRBV6-2 or TRBV6-3 and J is TRBJ1-2; TRBD1 agrees at 7 bases. CDR3 length: 15 amino acids. The V gene's germline CDR1 is MNHEY and CDR2 SVGEGT. J was trimmed by 3 bases and V by 3 bases; bases with no gene match: 7. CDR3 sequence: CASSYLPTGDYGYTF. CDR3 nucleotides: TGTGCCAGCAGTTATTTACCCACAGGGGACTATGGCTACACCTTC.

V gene TRBV5-1 combines with J gene TRBJ1-1; no clear D. CDR1 and CDR2 from the germline V gene are SGHRS and YFSETQ. The V end was cut by 4 bases, the J end by 1 base, with 11 bases between. This CDR3 comprises 14 residues. In DNA, the CDR3 is TGCGCCAGCAGCCCTGGAAACGGGAACACTGAAGCTTTCTTT. As protein: CASSPGNGNTEAFF. Together with reference TRBV5-1 and TRBJ1-1, the CDR3 gives the full variable domain: KAGVTQTPRYLIKTRGQQVTLSCSPISGHRSVSWYQQTPGQGLQFLFEYFSETQRNKGNFPGRFSGRQFSNSRSEMNVSTLELGDSALYLCASSPGNGNTEAFFGQGTRLTVV.

This clonotype came up a few times. This chain connects TRBV2 to TRBJ2-1, with 11 bases that match TRBD2. The CDR3 extends over 15 amino acids. From germline, CDR1 is SNHLY and CDR2 FYNNEI. V lost 11 bases to trimming and J lost 0 bases; unmatched junction nucleotides: 6. The CDR3 region is CAGEGLADSYNEQFF. The CDR3 coding sequence is TGTGCCGGAGAGGGACTAGCGGACTCCTACAATGAGCAGTTCTTC.

This chain connects TRBV5-4 to TRBJ2-2; possibly TRBD1 for D (6 bases). Germline V CDR1 and CDR2: SGHNT, YYREEE (reference sequence). The germline V and J ends were trimmed by 0 bases and 5 bases, with 14 bases remaining between them. CDR3 length: 16 residues. The CDR3 is CASSLAQGRGTGELFF. The CDR3 bases are TGTGCCAGCAGCTTGGCGCAGGGTAGGGGGACCGGGGAGCTGTTTTTT.

This clonotype was detected only a few times. V and J are TRBV5-1 and TRBJ1-2; D is unclear. CDR3 length: 17 amino acids. V lost 1 base, J lost 4 bases, and 20 bases lay in between. In germline, CDR1 is SGHRS, CDR2 YFSETQ. CDR3 amino acids: CASSLSRAWDASYGYTF. The CDR3 DNA reads TGCGCCAGCAGCTTGAGTCGTGCTTGGGATGCGAGCTATGGCTACACCTTC.

This clonotype was seen only a few times. J is TRBJ2-2 and V is TRBV20-1; D call uncertain. V lost 6 bases to trimming and J lost 6 bases, with 14 bases between them. Germline V lookup: CDR1 DFQATT, CDR2 SNEGSKA (reference sequence). The CDR3 runs 13 residues. The CDR3 protein is CSAHPFSAGELFF. In DNA form, the CDR3 reads TGCAGTGCGCACCCCTTCAGCGCCGGGGAGCTGTTTTTT.

About this clonotype: A much larger clone lies a single base off, so this may be a read error. The chain couples TRBV20-1 to TRBJ1-1; no clear D. Germline V gives CDR1 DFQATT, CDR2 SNEGSKA (reference sequence). This CDR3 comprises 12 residues. CDR3 region: CSAIEWNNEAFF. The CDR3 DNA sequence: TGCAGTGCTATCGAATGGAACAATGAAGCTTTCTTT.

On this clonotype: Being one base from a much bigger clone, this may be a read error. The chain joins TRBV27 to TRBJ2-1; D is unresolved. V was cut by 6 bases and J by 2 bases, with 11 bases left in between. CDR3 length: 14 amino acids. CDR1 and CDR2 from the germline V gene are MNHEY and SMNVEV (reference sequence). Written as DNA, the CDR3 is TGTGCCAGCAGCCCGCGCTCCCCCTACAATGAGCAGTTCTTC. It specifies CASSPRSPYNEQFF.

This chain connects TRBV29-1 to TRBJ1-4; D is undetermined. This CDR3 is 13 amino acids long. Trimming shortened V by 4 bases and J by 0 bases, and 6 bases separated the two germline ends. Germline V gene data show CDR1 as SQVTM and CDR2 as ANQGSEA. The CDR3 DNA sequence: TGCAGCGTTGTCGGGGCAACTAATGAAAAACTGTTTTTT. Residues: CSVVGATNEKLFF.

This clonotype showed up many times. The CDR3 region has the DNA TGTGCCAGCAGCCCGGGACTATGGACCCATCAGCCCCAGCATTTT. Encoded protein: CASSPGLWTHQPQHF. The V gene is TRBV6-1, the J gene TRBJ1-5; the D gene is possibly TRBD1 (5 bases). The CDR3 loop spans 15 amino acids. Germline V gene data show CDR1 as MNHNS and CDR2 as SASEGT. Trimming shortened V by 6 bases and J by 5 bases, and 17 bases separated the two germline ends.